The 32 T cell receptor beta chains presented below share a single source sample, sequenced in a study of monozygotic twins with inflammatory bowel disease. TCRdb re-called the 5' RACE reads, yielding one record per CDR3 amino acid sequence without DNA. This repertoire includes about 160,000 distinct CDR3 sequences. The specimen sequenced was blood. The origin of the receptors is a human donor with ulcerative colitis or Crohn's disease, or a healthy co-twin of an affected twin (not recorded which).

CDR3 residues: CASSPAGAQDTQYF. This sequence joins TRBV7-1 and TRBJ2-3. TRBV7-1 is recorded as an ORF, its role being uncertain. CDR3 size: 14 residues.

The rearrangement links TRBV3-1 to TRBJ2-3; the D gene TCRdb calls, TRBD2, cannot be checked with no DNA. This CDR3 region has 15 residues. CDR1 LGHDT and CDR2 YNNKEL come from the germline V gene (reference sequence). CDR3 in amino acids: CASSPPARGTDTQYF.

The chain has TRBV9 and TRBJ2-2; TCRdb selects TRBD2, and the lack of DNA leaves this call unchecked. This CDR3 has 18 amino acids. Looked up from germline, CDR1 is SGDLS and CDR2 is YYNGEE. CDR3 residues: CASSESSIGLAVTGELFF. Full variable domain (outside the CDR3, taken from reference TRBV9 and TRBJ2-2): DSGVTQTPKHLITATGQRVTLRCSPRSGDLSVYWYQQSLDQGLQFLIQYYNGEERAKGNILERFSAQQFPDLHSELNLSSLELGDSALYFCASSESSIGLAVTGELFFGEGSRLTVL.

The chain employs TRBV7-9 and TRBJ1-1. The germline V gene encodes CDR1 SEHNR and CDR2 FQNEAQ (reference sequence). The CDR3 contains 15 residues. CDR3 protein: CASSPSGGFDTEAFF.

The rearrangement links TRBV2 to TRBJ1-1; the D gene TCRdb calls, TRBD1, cannot be checked with no DNA. Germline CDR1 and CDR2: SNHLY and FYNNEI. This CDR3 has 13 amino acids. The CDR3 sequence is CASSPPGKPEAFF.

The chain links TRBV7-2 to TRBJ2-7; the D call of TRBD2 rests on TCRdb alone, since no DNA is present to check it. CDR3 length: 14 amino acids. Looked up from germline, CDR1 is SGHTA and CDR2 is FQGNSA. This CDR3 is CASTLGSGAYEQYF.

The V and J genes are TRBV15 and TRBJ2-1. The germline CDR1 and CDR2 sequences are LNHNV and YYDKDF (reference sequence). This CDR3 has 13 amino acids. CDR3 region: CATSRDGSYEQFF.

This chain links TRBV20-1 with TRBJ1-5; TCRdb selects TRBD1, and the lack of DNA leaves this call unchecked. CDR1 and CDR2 from the germline V gene are DFQATT and SNEGSKA (reference sequence). The CDR3 runs 15 residues. CDR3 residues: CSARGTGGDNQPQHF.

The gene calls are TRBV27 and TRBJ1-2; TCRdb lists TRBD1, though no DNA is available to test this call. CDR1 and CDR2 from the germline V gene are MNHEY and SMNVEV (reference sequence). This CDR3 is 16 amino acids long. The CDR3 spells CASRGQGPIRYYGYTF.

V is TRBV19 and J is TRBJ2-4; TCRdb's assignment of TRBD2 cannot be checked, as there is no DNA. Germline-derived CDR1 and CDR2 are LNHDA and SQIVND (reference sequence). CDR3 length: 12 amino acids. The CDR3 is CASSLVGYIQYF.

The chain uses TRBV14 and TRBJ1-1; without DNA, the TCRdb call of TRBD1 cannot be checked. Germline lookup yields CDR1 SGHDN and CDR2 FVKESK. The CDR3 covers 13 residues. CDR3 region: CASSRSGTSEAFF.

CDR3 in amino acids: CATSESSGTTYEQYF. The chain employs TRBV24-1 and TRBJ2-7; TCRdb's D call of TRBD2 is untestable without DNA. CDR1 KGHDR and CDR2 SFDVKD come from the germline V gene. This CDR3 region has 15 residues.

The chain carries TRBV28 and TRBJ1-6; the TRBD1 assignment by TCRdb is unverifiable without DNA. There are 15 residues in the CDR3. The germline V gene has CDR1 MDHEN and CDR2 SYDVKM. The chain's CDR3 is CASSKRDRANSPLHF.

The V call is TRBV11-2, the J call TRBJ1-1; checking the TCRdb D call of TRBD1 is not possible without DNA. This CDR3 contains 15 residues. CDR1 and CDR2 from the germline V gene are SGHAT and FQNNGV. This chain's CDR3 is CASSPRDRLNTEAFF.

This CDR3 is CASSRSGGSLNGYTF. The rearrangement joins TRBV28 to TRBJ1-2; TCRdb returns TRBD1, unconfirmable since there is no DNA. The CDR3 extends over 15 amino acids. Per the germline V gene, CDR1 is MDHEN and CDR2 is SYDVKM.

V usage is TRBV29-1 and J usage is TRBJ2-3; TCRdb picks TRBD2, but there is no DNA to check that call. The CDR3 has 15 amino acids. CDR1 is SQVTM, CDR2 ANQGSEA, per germline. This CDR3 reads CSVEDTRGVTDTQYF.

The chain recombines TRBV19 with TRBJ2-7; TCRdb lists TRBD1, though no DNA is available to test this call. From germline, CDR1 is LNHDA and CDR2 SQIVND (reference sequence). The CDR3 runs to 15 residues. This CDR3 reads CASRNMQTGRYEQYF.

V and J are TRBV5-1 and TRBJ1-2; TCRdb designates TRBD1, a call that cannot be tested without DNA. From germline, CDR1 is SGHRS and CDR2 YFSETQ. This CDR3 is 14 amino acids long. CDR3 region: CASGPGQGRSGYTF. Full variable domain (outside the CDR3, taken from reference TRBV5-1 and TRBJ1-2): KAGVTQTPRYLIKTRGQQVTLSCSPISGHRSVSWYQQTPGQGLQFLFEYFSETQRNKGNFPGRFSGRQFSNSRSEMNVSTLELGDSALYLCASGPGQGRSGYTFGSGTRLTVV.

This sequence joins TRBV20-1 and TRBJ1-1. The germline CDR1 and CDR2 sequences are DFQATT and SNEGSKA (reference sequence). CDR3 length equals 13 residues. This CDR3 is CSANDNSNTEAFF.

V and J are TRBV12-3 or TRBV12-4 and TRBJ2-1; no DNA is available, so the TRBD2 call from TCRdb remains unchecked. CDR3 size: 17 residues. CDR3 loop: CASNDRLAGASYNEQFF.

This chain's CDR3 is CASSPATGQETQYF. This chain joins TRBV5-4 and TRBJ2-5; no DNA is available, so the TRBD1 call from TCRdb remains unchecked. Germline values: CDR1 SGHNT, CDR2 YYREEE (reference sequence). This CDR3 is built from 14 residues.

V is TRBV6-1 and J is TRBJ2-7. This CDR3 region has 14 residues. CDR1 is MNHNS, CDR2 SASEGT, per germline. The CDR3 loop reads CASSLRGISYEQYF.

V and J are TRBV3-1 and TRBJ2-1; the D call from TCRdb, TRBD2, cannot be confirmed without DNA. The CDR3 has 13 amino acids. Germline V gene data show CDR1 as LGHDT and CDR2 as YNNKEL (reference sequence). The CDR3: CASSQHSGGEQFF.

This sequence joins TRBV27 and TRBJ2-7. CDR1 and CDR2 from the germline V gene are MNHEY and SMNVEV (reference sequence). This CDR3 is 13 amino acids long. CDR3 in amino acids: CASSFGSNYEQYF.

The chain has TRBV9 and TRBJ2-1; the D call from TCRdb, TRBD2, cannot be confirmed without DNA. Per the germline V gene, CDR1 is SGDLS and CDR2 is YYNGEE. This CDR3 has 15 residues. The CDR3 here is CASSVGLAGEAEQFF.

V gene TRBV19 combines with J gene TRBJ2-2; there is no DNA to check the TCRdb D call of TRBD1. The CDR3 length is 13 residues. The germline V gene encodes CDR1 LNHDA and CDR2 SQIVND (reference sequence). The CDR3 here is CASRITGTGELFF.

V and J are TRBV5-1 and TRBJ2-1; TCRdb indicates TRBD2, and absent DNA this call remains unverified. Germline loops: CDR1 SGHRS, CDR2 YFSETQ. This CDR3 has 15 residues. CDR3 region: CASSGTSGSYNEQFF.

The chain combines TRBV5-1 with TRBJ1-1; there is no DNA to check the TCRdb D call of TRBD1. The germline V gene encodes CDR1 SGHRS and CDR2 YFSETQ. The CDR3 is 16 amino acids. This CDR3 reads CASSIQGNGLNTEAFF.

The rearrangement uses TRBV27 and TRBJ1-5; TCRdb's D gene call, TRBD1, goes unchecked for lack of DNA. CDR1 MNHEY and CDR2 SMNVEV come from the germline V gene (reference sequence). CDR3 length: 15 amino acids. CDR3 loop: CASREGTLSNQPQHF.

This chain links TRBV11-2 with TRBJ1-4; TCRdb outputs TRBD1, but without DNA this stays unchecked. Germline CDR1 is SGHAT and CDR2 is FQNNGV. The CDR3 extends over 15 amino acids. The CDR3 loop is CASSPPGSTNEKLFF.

V gene TRBV30 combines with J gene TRBJ1-1. CDR3 length equals 12 residues. Germline assignment: CDR1 GTSNPN and CDR2 SVGIG (reference sequence). CDR3 sequence reads: CAWRREYTEAFF.

The chain couples TRBV5-1 to TRBJ1-4; TCRdb reports TRBD1, a call that lacks DNA to check it against. CDR3 length equals 15 residues. Germline CDR1 reads SGHRS; CDR2 reads YFSETQ. CDR3: CASSLWGAPNEKPFF.